The source of this T cell receptor beta chain is a study of Ad26.COV2.S vaccination and SARS-CoV-2 variants. Turning to this clone: Its antigen is not known.

The CDR3 extends over 15 amino acids. Trimming stripped 7 bases from V and 0 bases from J, with 16 bases between. Germline V CDR1 and CDR2: SNHLY, FYNNEI. General observations from the study: Overall T cell responses may have been underestimated by the analyses of TCR breadth and depth. Non-spike TCR breadth showed similarity between vaccine and placebo recipients.

Sequencing was performed with immunoSEQ multiplex PCR; in TCRdb, only in-frame clones are kept and a portion is missing. The sample has 350,000 to 450,000 clones; roughly 94% are singletons. The TCR sequence derives from a human donor who had recovered from COVID-19. The specimen comprised peripheral blood, sampled after recovery from COVID-19. The rearrangement links TRBV2 to TRBJ2-7; D unresolved. CDR3 nucleotide sequence: TGTGCCAGCAAGGTAACGAGACCAAGCTCCTACGAGCAGTACTTC. It is translated as CASKVTRPSSYEQYF.